These T cell receptor beta chains were read from a single sample in a study of radiation and T cells in renal cell carcinoma. Profiling relied on immunoSEQ multiplex PCR, and the TCRdb table lists in-frame clones only, not all of them. This sample has tens of thousands of clones, with just over 85% found just once. This material consisted of blood, taken from a patient whose treatment included radiotherapy and nephrectomy. These receptor sequences come from a woman in her fifties or sixties with renal cell carcinoma. Each CDR3 is given without its conserved first and last residue.

>TRBV4-3|.
ASSQEGARDYEQY
>TRBV9|TRBJ1-3
ASSVGGSLHLGNTIY
>TRBV10-2|TRBJ2-7
ASSESSEHEQY
>TRBV2|TRBJ2-3
ASSSHWGGGAIDTQY
>TRBV7-2|TRBJ2-1
ASSPGWASYNEQF
>TRBV5-4|TRBJ1-5
ASSSQGASQPQH
>TRBV19|TRBJ1-5
ASSSRGGNQPQH
>TRBV6-5|TRBJ2-7
ASSQDFQSSYEQY
>TRBV7-2|TRBJ2-7
ASSSRTGGSYEQY
>TRBV5-1|TRBJ2-1
ASSLVGELTSSYNEQF
>TRBV5-4|TRBJ2-7
ASSLSLLTPN
>TRBV7-2|TRBJ1-1
ASSLQTSEDTEAF
>TRBV7-2|TRBJ1-2
ASSSRRLNYGYT
>TRBV28|TRBJ1-5
ASSSGIYSNQPQH
>TRBV9|TRBJ1-1
ASSVDGHPGAF
>TRBV28|TRBJ1-5
AADLGGQPQH
>TRBV9|TRBJ2-3
ASSGTSGTQY
>TRBV28|TRBJ2-3
ASSLHDTQY
>TRBV6-1|TRBJ2-7
ASSEFISRDYEQY